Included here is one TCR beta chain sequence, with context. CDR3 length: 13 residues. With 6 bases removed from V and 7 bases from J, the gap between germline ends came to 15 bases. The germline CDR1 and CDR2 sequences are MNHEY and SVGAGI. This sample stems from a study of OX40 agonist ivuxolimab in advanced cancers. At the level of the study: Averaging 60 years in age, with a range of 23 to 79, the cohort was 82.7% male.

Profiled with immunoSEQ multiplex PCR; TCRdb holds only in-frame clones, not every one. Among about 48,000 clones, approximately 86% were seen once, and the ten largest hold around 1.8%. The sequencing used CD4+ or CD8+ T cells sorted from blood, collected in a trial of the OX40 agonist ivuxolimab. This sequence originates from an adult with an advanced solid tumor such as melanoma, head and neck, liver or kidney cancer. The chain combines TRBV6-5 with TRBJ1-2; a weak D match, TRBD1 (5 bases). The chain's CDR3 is CASSNWAGAGYTF. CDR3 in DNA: TGTGCCAGCAGCAATTGGGCCGGGGCTGGCTACACCTTC.